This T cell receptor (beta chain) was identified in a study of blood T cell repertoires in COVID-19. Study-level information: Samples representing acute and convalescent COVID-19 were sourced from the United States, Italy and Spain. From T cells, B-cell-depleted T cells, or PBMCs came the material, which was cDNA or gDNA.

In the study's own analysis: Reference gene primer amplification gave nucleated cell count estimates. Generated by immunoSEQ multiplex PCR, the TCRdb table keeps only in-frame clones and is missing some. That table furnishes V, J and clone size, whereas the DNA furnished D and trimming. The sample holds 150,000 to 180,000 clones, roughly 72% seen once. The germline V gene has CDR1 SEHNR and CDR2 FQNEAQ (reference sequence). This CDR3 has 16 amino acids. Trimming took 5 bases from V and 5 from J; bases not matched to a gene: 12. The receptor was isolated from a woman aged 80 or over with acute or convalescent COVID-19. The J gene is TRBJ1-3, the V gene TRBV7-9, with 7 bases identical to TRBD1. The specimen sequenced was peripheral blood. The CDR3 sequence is CASSGDRAYARNTIYF. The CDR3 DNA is TGTGCCAGCAGCGGCGACAGGGCTTATGCGAGAAACACCATATATTTT.